These T cell receptor beta chains were read from a single sample in a study of OX40 agonist ivuxolimab in advanced cancers. Sequenced by immunoSEQ multiplex PCR; TCRdb stores in-frame clones only, minus some. The sample includes about 45,000 clones, approximately 83% of them seen just once. Sequences were derived from CD4+ or CD8+ T cells sorted from blood, sampled in a trial of the OX40 agonist ivuxolimab. The receptors stem from an adult with an advanced solid tumor such as melanoma, head and neck, liver or kidney cancer. CDR3s leave out the opening cysteine and the closing phenylalanine or tryptophan. Where a row states a size, it is once, few, many or the class of an expanded clone; other rows omit it.

J	size	V	CDR3
TRBJ2-7	.	TRBV11-2	ASSQGTGRSYEQY
TRBJ2-5	.	TRBV7-6	ASSLRWVGRAEETQY
TRBJ2-7	.	TRBV18	ASSPPSGSSYEQY
TRBJ2-5	.	TRBV7-3	ASSLDGTETQY
TRBJ1-6	.	TRBV11-2	ASSLNQGRGNNSPLH
TRBJ1-1	.	TRBV4-3	ASSQGRNLNTEAF
TRBJ2-6	.	TRBV15	ATSSDRSSGANVLT
TRBJ2-4	.	TRBV30	AWSKRSGIQY
TRBJ1-2	few	TRBV7-2	ASSFPWTGGEGYT
TRBJ1-2	.	TRBV6-4	ASSEGVGGPYGYT
TRBJ2-1	.	TRBV6-5	ASSYRGVYNEQF
TRBJ1-3	.	TRBV18	ASSLPTGGSGNTIY
TRBJ1-5	.	TRBV11-2	ASSPPDQPQH
TRBJ2-5	.	TRBV18	ASSREETQY
TRBJ2-3	.	TRBV5-4	ASSLSTSGGDTQY
TRBJ2-7	.	TRBV7-2	ASSLVGTGADEQY
TRBJ1-5	.	TRBV28	ASSLIRQPQH
TRBJ2-7	once	TRBV7-8	ASSLRRQIYEQY
TRBJ2-7	.	TRBV14	ASSQHLGTYEQY
TRBJ2-5	.	TRBV18	ASSPETGARETQY
TRBJ2-2	.	TRBV14	ASSQYDRGTGELF
TRBJ2-3	.	TRBV15	ATSRRSGRENTQY
TRBJ2-7	.	TRBV15	ATSEYRSGSSYEQY
TRBJ2-3	.	TRBV12-5	ASGLGLEADTQY
TRBJ2-3	.	TRBV4-3	ASSQDELVHDTQY
TRBJ1-6	few	TRBV27	ASSFVGNSPLH
TRBJ1-3	.	TRBV10-3	ATHGGNTIY
TRBJ2-7	once	TRBV4-2	ASSQGTSGSTYEQY
TRBJ2-1	.	TRBV7-9	ASSTRTSGSAEQF
TRBJ2-1	.	TRBV19	ASSRDGAYNEQF
TRBJ1-2	.	TRBV5-1	ASSVGELNGYT
TRBJ1-2	few	TRBV6-4	ASSQGSGYT
TRBJ2-5	few	TRBV5-1	ASSYKGGLARETQY
TRBJ2-1	.	TRBV30	AWSILRGGRYNEQF
TRBJ2-7	once	TRBV5-4	ASSQGHTSGFYEQY
TRBJ1-2	.	TRBV15	ATSTEQGGYGYT
TRBJ2-7	.	TRBV28	ASSVTKGASYEQY
TRBJ2-7	.	TRBV6-1	ASSEAGGGQY
TRBJ2-5	.	TRBV4-2	ASSPNPGGPRETQY
TRBJ1-5	.	TRBV5-1	ASSLTTGGGNQPQH
TRBJ1-2	.	TRBV28	ASSFRQNYGYT